This record covers a single T cell receptor (beta chain). The sample is drawn from a study of blood T cell repertoires in COVID-19. Study overall: T cells, B-cell-depleted T cells, or PBMCs provided the cDNA or gDNA that served as material.

This CDR3 is 18 amino acids long. The germline V gene has CDR1 LNHNV and CDR2 YYDKDF (reference sequence). Deletions cut 6 bases from V and 1 base from J, with 25 bases between. Sequenced by immunoSEQ multiplex PCR; TCRdb stores in-frame clones only, minus some. The data show some 150,000 clones, with roughly 80% seen just once and less than 5% held by the top ten. This clonotype was obtained from an elderly woman with acute or convalescent COVID-19. The chain is built from TRBV15 and TRBJ2-7, with D possibly matching TRBD2 (5 bases). Material: peripheral blood. Here the CDR3 reads CATRDGLYAGPRSYEQYF. DNA of the CDR3: TGTGCCACCAGAGATGGACTGTATGCCGGACCTCGTTCCTACGAGCAGTACTTC.